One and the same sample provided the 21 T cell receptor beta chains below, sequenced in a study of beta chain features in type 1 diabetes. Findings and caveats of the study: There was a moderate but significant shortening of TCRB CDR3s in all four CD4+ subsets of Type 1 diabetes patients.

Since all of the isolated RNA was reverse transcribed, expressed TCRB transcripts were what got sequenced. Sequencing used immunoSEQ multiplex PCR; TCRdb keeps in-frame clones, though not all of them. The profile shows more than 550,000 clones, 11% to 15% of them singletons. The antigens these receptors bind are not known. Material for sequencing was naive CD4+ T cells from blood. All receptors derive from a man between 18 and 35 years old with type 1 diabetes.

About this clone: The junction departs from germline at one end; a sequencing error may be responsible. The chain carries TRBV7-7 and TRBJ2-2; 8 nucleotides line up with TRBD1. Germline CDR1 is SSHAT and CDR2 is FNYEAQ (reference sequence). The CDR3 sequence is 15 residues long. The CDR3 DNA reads TGTGCTAGCAGCCCACAGGGGGTTCCCACCGGGGAGCTGTTTTTT. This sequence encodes CASSPQGVPTGELFF.

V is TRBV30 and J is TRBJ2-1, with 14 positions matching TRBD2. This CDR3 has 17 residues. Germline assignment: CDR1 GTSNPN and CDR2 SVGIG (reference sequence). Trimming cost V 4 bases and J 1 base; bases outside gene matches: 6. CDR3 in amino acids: CAWKGTSGSISYNEQFF. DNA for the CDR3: TGTGCCTGGAAAGGGACTAGCGGGAGTATTTCCTACAATGAGCAGTTCTTC.

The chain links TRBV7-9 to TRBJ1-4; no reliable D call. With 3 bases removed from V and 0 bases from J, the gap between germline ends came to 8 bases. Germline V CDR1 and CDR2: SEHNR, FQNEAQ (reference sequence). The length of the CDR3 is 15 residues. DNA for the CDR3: TGTGCCAGCAGCTTCGACGGATCAACTAATGAAAAACTGTTTTTT. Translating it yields CASSFDGSTNEKLFF.

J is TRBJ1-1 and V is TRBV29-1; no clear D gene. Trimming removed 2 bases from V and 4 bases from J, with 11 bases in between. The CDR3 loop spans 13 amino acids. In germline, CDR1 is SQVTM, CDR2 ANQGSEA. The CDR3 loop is CSVERAASTEAFF. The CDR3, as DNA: TGCAGCGTTGAAAGGGCGGCCAGCACTGAAGCTTTCTTT.

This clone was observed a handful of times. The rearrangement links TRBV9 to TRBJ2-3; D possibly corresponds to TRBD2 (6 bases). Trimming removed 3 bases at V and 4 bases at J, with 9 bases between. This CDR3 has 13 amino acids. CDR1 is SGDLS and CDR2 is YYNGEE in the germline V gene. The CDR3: CASSGGGADTQYF. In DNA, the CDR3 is TGTGCCAGCAGCGGCGGCGGGGCAGATACGCAGTATTTT.

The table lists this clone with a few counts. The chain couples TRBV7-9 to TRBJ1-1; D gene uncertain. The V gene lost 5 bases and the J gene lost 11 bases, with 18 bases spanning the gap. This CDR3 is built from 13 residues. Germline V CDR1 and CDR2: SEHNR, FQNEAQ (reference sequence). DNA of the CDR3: TGTGCCAGCAGCCCCATTAGTAGTAGGAATGCTTTCTTT. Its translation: CASSPISSRNAFF.

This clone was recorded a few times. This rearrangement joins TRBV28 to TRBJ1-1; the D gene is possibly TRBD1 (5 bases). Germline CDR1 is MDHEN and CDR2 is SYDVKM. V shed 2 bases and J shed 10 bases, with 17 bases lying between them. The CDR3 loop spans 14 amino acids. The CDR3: CASSLLGPTGLAFF. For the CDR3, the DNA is TGTGCCAGCAGTTTACTGGGACCCACCGGATTAGCTTTCTTT.

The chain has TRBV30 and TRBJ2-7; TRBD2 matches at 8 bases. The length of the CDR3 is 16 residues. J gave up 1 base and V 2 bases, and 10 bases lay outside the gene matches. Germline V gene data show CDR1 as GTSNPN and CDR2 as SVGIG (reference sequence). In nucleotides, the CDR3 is TGTGCCTGGAGTCCCTTCGGTTTAGCGGGGTCCTACGAGCAGTACTTC. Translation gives CAWSPFGLAGSYEQYF.

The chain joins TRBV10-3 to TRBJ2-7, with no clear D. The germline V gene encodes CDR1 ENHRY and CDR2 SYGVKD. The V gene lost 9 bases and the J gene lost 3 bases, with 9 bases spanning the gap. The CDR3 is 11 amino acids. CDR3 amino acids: CAITDGYEQYF. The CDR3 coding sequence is TGTGCCATTACTGACGGCTACGAGCAGTACTTC.

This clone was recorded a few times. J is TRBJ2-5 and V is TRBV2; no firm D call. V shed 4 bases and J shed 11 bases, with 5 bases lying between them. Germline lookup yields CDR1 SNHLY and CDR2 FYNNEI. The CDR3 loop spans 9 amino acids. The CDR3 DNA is TGTGCCAGCAGTGGGGCTCAGTACTTC. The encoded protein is CASSGAQYF.

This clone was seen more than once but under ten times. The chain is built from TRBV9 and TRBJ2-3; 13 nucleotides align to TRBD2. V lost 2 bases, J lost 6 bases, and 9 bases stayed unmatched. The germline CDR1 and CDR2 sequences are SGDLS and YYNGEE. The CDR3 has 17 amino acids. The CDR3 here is CASSVGKTSGGLDTQYF. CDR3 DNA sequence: TGTGCCAGCAGCGTCGGCAAGACTAGCGGGGGGTTGGATACGCAGTATTTT.

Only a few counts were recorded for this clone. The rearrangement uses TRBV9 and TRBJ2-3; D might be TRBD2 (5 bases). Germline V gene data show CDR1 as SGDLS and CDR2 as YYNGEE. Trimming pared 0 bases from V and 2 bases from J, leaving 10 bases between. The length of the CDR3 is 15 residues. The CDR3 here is CASSVGLADTDTQYF. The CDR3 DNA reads TGTGCCAGCAGCGTAGGTCTAGCCGACACAGATACGCAGTATTTT.

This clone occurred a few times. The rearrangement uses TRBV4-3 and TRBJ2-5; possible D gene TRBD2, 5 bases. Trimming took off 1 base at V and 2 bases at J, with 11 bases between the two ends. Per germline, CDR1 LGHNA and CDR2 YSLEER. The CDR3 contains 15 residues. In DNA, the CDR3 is TGCGCCAGCAGCCAAGGTGACCGGGATCAAGAGACCCAGTACTTC. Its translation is CASSQGDRDQETQYF.

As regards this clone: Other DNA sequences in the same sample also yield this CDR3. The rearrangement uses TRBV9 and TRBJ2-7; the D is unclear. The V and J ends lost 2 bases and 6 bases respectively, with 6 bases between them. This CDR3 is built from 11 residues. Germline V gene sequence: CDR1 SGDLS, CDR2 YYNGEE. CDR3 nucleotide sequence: TGTGCCAGCAGCGTTGCTGGCGAGCAGTACTTC. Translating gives CASSVAGEQYF.

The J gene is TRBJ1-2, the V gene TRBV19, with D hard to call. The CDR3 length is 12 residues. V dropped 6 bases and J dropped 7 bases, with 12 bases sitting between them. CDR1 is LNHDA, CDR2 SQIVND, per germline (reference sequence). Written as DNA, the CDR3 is TGTGCCAGTAGGCCAGGAGGTCGTGGCTACACCTTC. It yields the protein CASRPGGRGYTF.

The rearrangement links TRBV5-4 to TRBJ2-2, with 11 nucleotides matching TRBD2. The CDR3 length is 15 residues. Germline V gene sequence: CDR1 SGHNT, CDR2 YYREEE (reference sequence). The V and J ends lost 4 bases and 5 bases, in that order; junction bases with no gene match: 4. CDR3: CASSKTSGGTGELFF. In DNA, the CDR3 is TGTGCCAGCAGCAAAACTAGCGGGGGTACCGGGGAGCTGTTTTTT.

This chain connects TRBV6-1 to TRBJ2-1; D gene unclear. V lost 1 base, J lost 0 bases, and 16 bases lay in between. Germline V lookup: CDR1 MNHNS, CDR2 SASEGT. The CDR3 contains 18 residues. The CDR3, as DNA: TGTGCCAGCAGTGAAGTAGGTCACGGGCTTGACTCCTACAATGAGCAGTTCTTC. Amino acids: CASSEVGHGLDSYNEQFF.

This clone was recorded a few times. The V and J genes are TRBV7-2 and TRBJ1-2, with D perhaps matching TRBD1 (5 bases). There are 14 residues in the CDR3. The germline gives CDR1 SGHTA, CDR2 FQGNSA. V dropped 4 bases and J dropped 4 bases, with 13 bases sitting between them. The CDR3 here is CASSSREVIYGYTF. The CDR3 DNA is TGTGCCAGCAGCTCCAGGGAGGTGATCTATGGCTACACCTTC.

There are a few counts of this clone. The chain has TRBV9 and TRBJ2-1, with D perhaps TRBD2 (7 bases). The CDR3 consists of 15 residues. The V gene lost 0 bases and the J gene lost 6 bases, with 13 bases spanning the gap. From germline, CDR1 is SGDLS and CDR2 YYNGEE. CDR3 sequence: CASSVEAGALNEQFF. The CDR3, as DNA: TGTGCCAGCAGCGTAGAGGCGGGGGCGCTCAATGAGCAGTTCTTC.

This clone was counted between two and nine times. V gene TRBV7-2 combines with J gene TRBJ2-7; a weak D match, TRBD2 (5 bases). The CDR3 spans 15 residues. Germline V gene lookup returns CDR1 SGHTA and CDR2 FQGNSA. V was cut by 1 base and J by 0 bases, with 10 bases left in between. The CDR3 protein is CASSLGQAASYEQYF. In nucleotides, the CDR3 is TGTGCCAGCAGCTTAGGCCAAGCGGCCTCCTACGAGCAGTACTTC. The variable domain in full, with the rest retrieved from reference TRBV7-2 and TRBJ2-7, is GAGVSQSPSNKVTEKGKDVELRCDPISGHTALYWYRQSLGQGLEFLIYFQGNSAPDKSGLPSDRFSAERTGGSVSTLTIQRTQQEDSAVYLCASSLGQAASYEQYFGPGTRLTVT.

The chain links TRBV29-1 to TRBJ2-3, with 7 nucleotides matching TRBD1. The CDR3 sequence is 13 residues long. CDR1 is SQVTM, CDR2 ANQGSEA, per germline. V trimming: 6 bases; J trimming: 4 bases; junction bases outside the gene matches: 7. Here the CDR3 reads CSVDRSPPDTQYF. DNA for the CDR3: TGCAGCGTGGACAGGTCCCCCCCAGATACGCAGTATTTT.